Below, 14 T cell receptor beta chains from the same sample are listed, as sequenced in a study of CXCR3-negative and CXCR3-positive naive CD8 T cells. Study results and caveats: A higher hydrophobicity marked the TRB CDR3s of CXCR3-positive naive cells versus CXCR3-negative naive cells.

No antigen is known for these receptors. The authors made the TRB cDNA libraries by 5' RACE using UMI labels. TCRdb reworked the 5' RACE reads into one entry per CDR3 protein, no DNA. The table for this sample gives some 150,000 distinct CDR3 sequences. The sample comprised naive CXCR3+ CD8+ T cells from blood. Subset of the sample: CD45RO-CCR7+CD27+CD95- naive CD8+ T cells expressing CXCR3 (TNR3+). All receptors come from a human donor in good health. Some clones in this sample may be carry-over from other donors' samples.

The chain couples TRBV28 to TRBJ2-7; TCRdb's assignment of TRBD1 cannot be checked, as there is no DNA. The germline V gene has CDR1 MDHEN and CDR2 SYDVKM. The length of the CDR3 is 13 residues. The chain's CDR3 is CASATGLSDEQYF.

The CDR3 region is CASSDYSYEQYF. The chain employs TRBV25-1 and TRBJ2-7. From germline, CDR1 is MGHDK and CDR2 SYGVNS. The CDR3 covers 12 residues.

This chain uses TRBV27 with TRBJ1-6. The CDR3 sequence is 13 residues long. CDR1 and CDR2 from the germline V gene are MNHEY and SMNVEV (reference sequence). CDR3 in amino acids: CASSLSEGSPLHF.

The V and J genes are TRBV4-1 and TRBJ2-3. From germline, CDR1 is MGHRA and CDR2 YSYEKL. CDR3 length equals 12 residues. CDR3 residues: CASSQLADTQYF.

The chain links TRBV10-3 to TRBJ1-1. The CDR3 extends over 14 amino acids. CDR1 and CDR2 (germline): ENHRY, SYGVKD. The chain's CDR3 is CAISESGSVTEAFF.

The rearrangement links TRBV3-1 to TRBJ1-2; TCRdb indicates TRBD1, and absent DNA this call remains unverified. CDR1 LGHDT and CDR2 YNNKEL come from the germline V gene (reference sequence). This CDR3 spans 12 amino acids. CDR3 region: CASSGTDYGYTF.

The chain employs TRBV6-5 and TRBJ1-2; lacking DNA, the TRBD1 call made by TCRdb goes unchecked. This CDR3 has 19 amino acids. CDR1 is MNHEY and CDR2 is SVGAGI in the germline V gene. CDR3 in amino acids: CASSFGGGAGDNVHYGYTF.

This chain uses TRBV5-1 with TRBJ1-1; absent DNA, TCRdb's TRBD1 call cannot be checked. Germline V lookup: CDR1 SGHRS, CDR2 YFSETQ. This CDR3 contains 15 residues. Here the CDR3 reads CASRVSRQVNTEAFF.

The chain carries TRBV20-1 and TRBJ1-2; TCRdb's D gene call, TRBD1, goes unchecked for lack of DNA. Germline-derived CDR1 and CDR2 are DFQATT and SNEGSKA (reference sequence). The CDR3 consists of 17 residues. This CDR3 is CSASNLRQDASLYGYTF.

This rearrangement joins TRBV7-9 to TRBJ1-1; TCRdb's D gene call, TRBD1, goes unchecked for lack of DNA. Germline CDR1 and CDR2: SEHNR and FQNEAQ (reference sequence). This CDR3 is built from 18 residues. The CDR3 spells CASSSGSGQGGADTEAFF. Combining the CDR3 with reference TRBV7-9 and TRBJ1-1 gives the whole variable domain DTGVSQNPRHKITKRGQNVTFRCDPISEHNRLYWYRQTLGQGPEFLTYFQNEAQLEKSRLLSDRFSAERPKGSFSTLEIQRTEQGDSAMYLCASSSGSGQGGADTEAFFGQGTRLTVV.

The chain combines TRBV7-9 with TRBJ1-1. In germline, CDR1 is SEHNR, CDR2 FQNEAQ (reference sequence). CDR3 length: 12 residues. This chain's CDR3 is CASSSYTHEAFF.

V gene TRBV12-3 or TRBV12-4 combines with J gene TRBJ1-5; without DNA, the TCRdb call of TRBD1 cannot be checked. This CDR3 spans 15 amino acids. CDR3 sequence reads: CASSYSTGAPQPQHF.

The chain recombines TRBV7-9 with TRBJ2-3; TCRdb designates TRBD2, a call that cannot be tested without DNA. CDR3 length: 15 amino acids. CDR1 and CDR2 from the germline V gene are SEHNR and FQNEAQ (reference sequence). This chain's CDR3 is CASSASGSSADTQYF.

The rearrangement links TRBV29-1 to TRBJ2-1. This CDR3 is 13 amino acids long. The germline V gene has CDR1 SQVTM and CDR2 ANQGSEA. The CDR3 is CSATDGFDNEQSF.